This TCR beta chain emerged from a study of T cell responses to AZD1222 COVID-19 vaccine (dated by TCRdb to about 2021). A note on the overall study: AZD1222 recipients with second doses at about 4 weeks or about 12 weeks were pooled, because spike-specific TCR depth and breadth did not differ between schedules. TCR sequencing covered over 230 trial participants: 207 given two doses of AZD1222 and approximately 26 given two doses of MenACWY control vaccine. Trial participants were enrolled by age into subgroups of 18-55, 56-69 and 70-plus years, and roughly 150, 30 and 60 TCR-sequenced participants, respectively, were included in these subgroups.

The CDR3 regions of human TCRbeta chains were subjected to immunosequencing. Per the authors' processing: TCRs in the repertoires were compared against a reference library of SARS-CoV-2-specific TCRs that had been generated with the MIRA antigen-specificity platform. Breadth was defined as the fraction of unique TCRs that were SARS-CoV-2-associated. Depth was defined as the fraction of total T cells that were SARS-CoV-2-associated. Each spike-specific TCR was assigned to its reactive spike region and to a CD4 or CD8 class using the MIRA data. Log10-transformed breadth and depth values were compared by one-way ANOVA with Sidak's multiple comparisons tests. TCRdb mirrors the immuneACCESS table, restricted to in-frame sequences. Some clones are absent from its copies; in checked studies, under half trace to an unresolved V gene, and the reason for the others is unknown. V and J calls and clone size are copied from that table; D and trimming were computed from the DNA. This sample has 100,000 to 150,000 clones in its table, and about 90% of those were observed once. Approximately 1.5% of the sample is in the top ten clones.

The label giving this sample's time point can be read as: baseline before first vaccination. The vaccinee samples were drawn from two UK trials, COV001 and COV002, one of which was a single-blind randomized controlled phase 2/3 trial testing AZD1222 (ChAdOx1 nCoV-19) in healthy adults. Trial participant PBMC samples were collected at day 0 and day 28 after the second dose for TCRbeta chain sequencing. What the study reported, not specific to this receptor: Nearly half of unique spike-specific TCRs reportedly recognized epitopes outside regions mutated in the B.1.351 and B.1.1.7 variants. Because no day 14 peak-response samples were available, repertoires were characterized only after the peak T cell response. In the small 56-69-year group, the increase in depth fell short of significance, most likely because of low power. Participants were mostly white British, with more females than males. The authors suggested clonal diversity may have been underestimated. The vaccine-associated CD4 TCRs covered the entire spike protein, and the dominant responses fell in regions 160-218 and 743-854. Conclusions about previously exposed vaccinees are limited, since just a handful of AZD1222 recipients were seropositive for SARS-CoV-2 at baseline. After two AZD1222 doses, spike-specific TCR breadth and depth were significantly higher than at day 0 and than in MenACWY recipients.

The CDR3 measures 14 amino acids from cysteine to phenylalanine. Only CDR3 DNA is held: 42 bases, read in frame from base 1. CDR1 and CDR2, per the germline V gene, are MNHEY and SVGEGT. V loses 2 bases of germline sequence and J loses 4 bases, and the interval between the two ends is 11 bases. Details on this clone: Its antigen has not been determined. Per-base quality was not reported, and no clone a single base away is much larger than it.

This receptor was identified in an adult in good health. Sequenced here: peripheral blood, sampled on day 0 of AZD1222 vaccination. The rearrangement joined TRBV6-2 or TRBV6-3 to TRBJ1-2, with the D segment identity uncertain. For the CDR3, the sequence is CASSYVRTVYGYTF. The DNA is TGTGCCAGCAGTTACGTGCGGACTGTCTATGGCTACACCTTC.